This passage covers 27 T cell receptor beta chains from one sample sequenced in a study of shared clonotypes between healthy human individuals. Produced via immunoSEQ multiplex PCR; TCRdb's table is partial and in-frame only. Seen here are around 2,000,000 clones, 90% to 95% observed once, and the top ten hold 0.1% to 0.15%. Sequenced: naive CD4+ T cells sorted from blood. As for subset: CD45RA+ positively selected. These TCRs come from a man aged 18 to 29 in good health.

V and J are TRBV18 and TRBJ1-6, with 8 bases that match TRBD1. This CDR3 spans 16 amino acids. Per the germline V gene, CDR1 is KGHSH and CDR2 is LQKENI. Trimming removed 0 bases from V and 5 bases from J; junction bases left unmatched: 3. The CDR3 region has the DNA TGTGCCAGCTCACCACCGGCAGGGGGCGATAATTCACCCCTCCACTTT. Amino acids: CASSPPAGGDNSPLHF.

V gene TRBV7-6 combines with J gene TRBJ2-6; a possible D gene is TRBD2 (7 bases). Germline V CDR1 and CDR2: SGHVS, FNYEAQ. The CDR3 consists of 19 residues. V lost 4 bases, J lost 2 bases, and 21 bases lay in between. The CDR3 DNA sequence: TGTGCCAGCAGCTCTCAAGCGGGGAACAGGGAGGCTGGGGCCAACGTCCTGACTTTC. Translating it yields CASSSQAGNREAGANVLTF.

The CDR3 protein is CSVDTQKTYGYTF. The DNA for the CDR3 is TGCAGCGTTGATACCCAGAAGACCTATGGCTACACCTTC. The rearrangement joins TRBV29-1 to TRBJ1-2; D remains unclear. The CDR3 covers 13 residues. Per germline, CDR1 SQVTM and CDR2 ANQGSEA. V lost 3 bases, J lost 4 bases, and 12 bases lay in between. Based on the CDR3 plus reference TRBV29-1 and TRBJ1-2, the full variable domain is SAVISQKPSRDICQRGTSLTIQCQVDSQVTMMFWYRQQPGQSLTLIATANQGSEATYESGFVIDKFPISRPNLTFSTLTVSNMSPEDSSIYLCSVDTQKTYGYTFGSGTRLTVV.

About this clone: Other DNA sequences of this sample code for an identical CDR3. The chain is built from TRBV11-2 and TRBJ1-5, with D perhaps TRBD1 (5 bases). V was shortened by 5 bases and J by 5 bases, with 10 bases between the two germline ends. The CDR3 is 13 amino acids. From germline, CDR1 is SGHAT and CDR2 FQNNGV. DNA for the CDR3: TGTGCCAGCAGCCTGGGGGTGGATCAGCCCCAGCATTTT. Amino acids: CASSLGVDQPQHF.

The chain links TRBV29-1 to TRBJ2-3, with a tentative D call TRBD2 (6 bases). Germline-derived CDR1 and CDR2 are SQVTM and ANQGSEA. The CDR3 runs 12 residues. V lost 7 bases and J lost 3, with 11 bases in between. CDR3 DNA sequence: TGCAGCGCCCGGGACTTTACAGATACGCAGTATTTT. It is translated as CSARDFTDTQYF.

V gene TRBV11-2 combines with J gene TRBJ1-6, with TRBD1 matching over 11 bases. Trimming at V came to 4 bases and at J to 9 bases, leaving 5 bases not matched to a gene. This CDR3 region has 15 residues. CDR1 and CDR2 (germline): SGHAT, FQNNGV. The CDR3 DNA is TGTGCCAGCAGCTCAACCGGGACAGGGGGTTCACCCCTCCACTTT. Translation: CASSSTGTGGSPLHF.

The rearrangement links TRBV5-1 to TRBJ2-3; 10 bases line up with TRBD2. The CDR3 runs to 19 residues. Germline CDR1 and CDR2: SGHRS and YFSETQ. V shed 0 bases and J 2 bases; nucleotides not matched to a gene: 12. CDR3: CASSLGSSGSAGATDTQYF. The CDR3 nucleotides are TGCGCCAGCAGCTTGGGGTCTAGCGGGAGCGCGGGAGCCACAGATACGCAGTATTTT.

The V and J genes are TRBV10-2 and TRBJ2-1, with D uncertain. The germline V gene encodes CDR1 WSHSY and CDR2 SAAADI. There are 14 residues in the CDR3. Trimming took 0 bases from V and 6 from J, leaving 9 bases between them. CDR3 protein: CASSESRSINEQFF. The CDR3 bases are TGCGCCAGCAGTGAGTCGAGATCTATCAATGAGCAGTTCTTC.

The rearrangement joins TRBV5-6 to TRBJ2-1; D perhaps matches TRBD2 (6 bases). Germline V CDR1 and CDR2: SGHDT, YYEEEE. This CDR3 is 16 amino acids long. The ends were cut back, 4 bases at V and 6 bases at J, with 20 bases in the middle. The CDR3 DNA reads TGTGCCAGCAGCCATATCGGGACTCTACGGAGCAATGAGCAGTTCTTC. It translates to CASSHIGTLRSNEQFF.

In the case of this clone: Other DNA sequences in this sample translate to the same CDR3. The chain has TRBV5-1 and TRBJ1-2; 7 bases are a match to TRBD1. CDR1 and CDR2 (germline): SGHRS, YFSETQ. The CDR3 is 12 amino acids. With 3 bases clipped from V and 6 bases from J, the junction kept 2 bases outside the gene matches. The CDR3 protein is CASSSGTDGYTF. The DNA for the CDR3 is TGCGCCAGCAGCTCCGGGACAGATGGCTACACCTTC. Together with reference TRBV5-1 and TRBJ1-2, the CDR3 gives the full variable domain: KAGVTQTPRYLIKTRGQQVTLSCSPISGHRSVSWYQQTPGQGLQFLFEYFSETQRNKGNFPGRFSGRQFSNSRSEMNVSTLELGDSALYLCASSSGTDGYTFGSGTRLTVV.

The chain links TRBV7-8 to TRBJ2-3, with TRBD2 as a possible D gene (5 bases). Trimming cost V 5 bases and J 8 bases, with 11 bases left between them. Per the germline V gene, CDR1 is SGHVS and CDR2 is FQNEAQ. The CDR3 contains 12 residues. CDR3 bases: TGTGCCAGCAGCGAGGGTGAAGGTACGCAGTATTTT. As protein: CASSEGEGTQYF. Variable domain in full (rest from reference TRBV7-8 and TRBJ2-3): GAGVSQSPRYKVAKRGQDVALRCDPISGHVSLFWYQQALGQGPEFLTYFQNEAQLDKSGLPSDRFFAERPEGSVSTLKIQRTQQEDSAVYLCASSEGEGTQYFGPGTRLTVL.

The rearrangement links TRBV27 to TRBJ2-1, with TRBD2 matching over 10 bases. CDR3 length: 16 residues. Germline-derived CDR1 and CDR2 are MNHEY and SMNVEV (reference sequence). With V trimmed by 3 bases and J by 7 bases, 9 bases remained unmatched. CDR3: CASSLDHSSGGNEQFF. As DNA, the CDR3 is TGTGCCAGCAGTTTGGACCACTCTAGCGGGGGTAATGAGCAGTTCTTC.

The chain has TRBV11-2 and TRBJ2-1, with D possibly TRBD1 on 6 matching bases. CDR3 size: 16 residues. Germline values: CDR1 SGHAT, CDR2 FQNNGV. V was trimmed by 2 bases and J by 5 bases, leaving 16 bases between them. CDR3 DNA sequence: TGTGCCAGCAGCTTACTCGGACAGCTAATTAACAATGAGCAGTTCTTC. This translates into CASSLLGQLINNEQFF.

The CDR3 reads CASSPSDTLVHEQFF. The DNA for the CDR3 is TGTGCCAGCAGCCCATCTGATACACTTGTCCATGAGCAGTTCTTC. This chain connects TRBV11-2 to TRBJ2-1; D is ambiguous. V lost 5 bases and J 8 bases, leaving 19 bases between the germline ends. There are 15 residues in the CDR3. CDR1 and CDR2 (germline): SGHAT, FQNNGV.

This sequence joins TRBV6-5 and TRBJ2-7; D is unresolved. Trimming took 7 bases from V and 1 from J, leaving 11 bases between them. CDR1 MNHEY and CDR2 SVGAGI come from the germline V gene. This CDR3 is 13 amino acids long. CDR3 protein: CASKGPWSYEQYF. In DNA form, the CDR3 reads TGTGCCAGCAAGGGCCCTTGGTCCTACGAGCAGTACTTC.

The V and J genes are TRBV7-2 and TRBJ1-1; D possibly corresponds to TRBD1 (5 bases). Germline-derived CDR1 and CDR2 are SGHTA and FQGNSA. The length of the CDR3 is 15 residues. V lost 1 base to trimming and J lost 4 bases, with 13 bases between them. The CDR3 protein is CASSLVRGAGTEAFF. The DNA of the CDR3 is TGTGCCAGCAGCTTAGTAAGGGGCGCAGGCACTGAAGCTTTCTTT. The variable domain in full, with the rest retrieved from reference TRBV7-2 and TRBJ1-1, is GAGVSQSPSNKVTEKGKDVELRCDPISGHTALYWYRQSLGQGLEFLIYFQGNSAPDKSGLPSDRFSAERTGGSVSTLTIQRTQQEDSAVYLCASSLVRGAGTEAFFGQGTRLTVV.

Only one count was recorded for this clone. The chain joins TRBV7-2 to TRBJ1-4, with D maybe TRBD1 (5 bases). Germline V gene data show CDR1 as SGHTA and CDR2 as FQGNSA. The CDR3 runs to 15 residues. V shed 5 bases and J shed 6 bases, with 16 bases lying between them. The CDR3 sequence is CASSKAGRMDEKLFF. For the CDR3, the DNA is TGTGCCAGCAGCAAGGCGGGGCGGATGGATGAAAAACTGTTTTTT.

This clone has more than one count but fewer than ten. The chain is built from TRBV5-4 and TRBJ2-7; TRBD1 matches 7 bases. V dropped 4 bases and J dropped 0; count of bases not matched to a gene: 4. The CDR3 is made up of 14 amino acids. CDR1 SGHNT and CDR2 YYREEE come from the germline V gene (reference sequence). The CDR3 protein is CASSPTGSSYEQYF. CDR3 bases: TGTGCCAGCAGCCCGACAGGGAGCTCCTACGAGCAGTACTTC.

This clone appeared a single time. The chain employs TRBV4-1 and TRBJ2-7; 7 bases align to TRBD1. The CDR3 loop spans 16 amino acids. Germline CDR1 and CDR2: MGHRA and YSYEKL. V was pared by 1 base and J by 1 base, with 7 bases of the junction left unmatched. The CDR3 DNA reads TGCGCCAGCAGCCAAGGTCGAGGGGACAGATCCTACGAGCAGTACTTC. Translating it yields CASSQGRGDRSYEQYF.

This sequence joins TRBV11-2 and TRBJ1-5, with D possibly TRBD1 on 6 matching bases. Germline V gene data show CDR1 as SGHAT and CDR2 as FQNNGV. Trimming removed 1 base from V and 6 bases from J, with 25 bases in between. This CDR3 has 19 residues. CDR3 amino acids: CASSLVSVGGGRSVQPQHF. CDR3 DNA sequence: TGTGCCAGCAGCTTAGTATCGGTCGGCGGGGGGCGATCGGTTCAGCCCCAGCATTTT.

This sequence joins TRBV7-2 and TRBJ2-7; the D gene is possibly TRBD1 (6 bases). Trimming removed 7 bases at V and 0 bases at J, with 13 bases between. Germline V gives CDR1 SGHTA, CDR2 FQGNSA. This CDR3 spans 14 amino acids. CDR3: CASTPIRGSYEQYF. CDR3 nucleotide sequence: TGTGCCAGCACCCCTATCAGGGGCTCCTACGAGCAGTACTTC. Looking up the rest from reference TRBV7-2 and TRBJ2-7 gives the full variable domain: GAGVSQSPSNKVTEKGKDVELRCDPISGHTALYWYRQSLGQGLEFLIYFQGNSAPDKSGLPSDRFSAERTGGSVSTLTIQRTQQEDSAVYLCASTPIRGSYEQYFGPGTRLTVT.

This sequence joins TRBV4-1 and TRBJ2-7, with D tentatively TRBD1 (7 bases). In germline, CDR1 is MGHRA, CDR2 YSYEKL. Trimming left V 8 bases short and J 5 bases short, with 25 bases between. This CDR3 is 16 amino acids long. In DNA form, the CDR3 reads TGCGCCAGCTCTATCTCGGTGGCAGGGGGGCCGAACGAGCAGTACTTC. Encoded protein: CASSISVAGGPNEQYF.

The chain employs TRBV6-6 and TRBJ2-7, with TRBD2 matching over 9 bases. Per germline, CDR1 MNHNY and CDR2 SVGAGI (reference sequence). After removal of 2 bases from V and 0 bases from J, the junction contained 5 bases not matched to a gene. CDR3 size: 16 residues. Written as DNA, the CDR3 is TGTGCCAGCAGTTACGCTAGCGGGGTAAGCTCCTACGAGCAGTACTTC. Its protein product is CASSYASGVSSYEQYF.

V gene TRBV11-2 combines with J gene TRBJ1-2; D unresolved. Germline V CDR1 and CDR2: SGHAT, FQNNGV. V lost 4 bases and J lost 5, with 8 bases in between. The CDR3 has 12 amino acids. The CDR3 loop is CASSSDGYGYTF. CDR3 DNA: TGTGCCAGCAGCTCCGACGGATATGGCTACACCTTC.

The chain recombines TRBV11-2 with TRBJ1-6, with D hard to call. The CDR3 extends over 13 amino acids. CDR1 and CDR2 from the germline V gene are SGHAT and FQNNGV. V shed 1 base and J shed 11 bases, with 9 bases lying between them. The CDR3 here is CASSLGVRAPLHF. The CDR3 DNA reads TGTGCCAGCAGCTTAGGTGTGAGAGCACCCCTCCACTTT.

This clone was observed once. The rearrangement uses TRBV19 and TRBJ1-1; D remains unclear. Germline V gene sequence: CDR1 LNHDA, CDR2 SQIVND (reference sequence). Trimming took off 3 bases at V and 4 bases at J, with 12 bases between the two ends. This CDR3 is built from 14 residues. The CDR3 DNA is TGTGCCAGTAGTATTAAAGGGTCCCGCACTGAAGCTTTCTTT. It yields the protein CASSIKGSRTEAFF.

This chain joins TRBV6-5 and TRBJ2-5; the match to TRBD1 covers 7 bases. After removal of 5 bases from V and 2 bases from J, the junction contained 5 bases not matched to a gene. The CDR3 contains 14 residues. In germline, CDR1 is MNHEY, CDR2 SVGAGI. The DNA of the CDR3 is TGTGCCAGCAGTAGGGGGACAGAACAAGAGACCCAGTACTTC. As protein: CASSRGTEQETQYF.